The present entry profiles one T cell receptor beta chain with its context. The antigen is undetermined. The germline gives CDR1 DFQATT, CDR2 SNEGSKA (reference sequence). V shed 6 bases and J shed 0 bases, with 15 bases lying between them. The CDR3 totals 14 residues. Not enrolled were patients with uncontrolled infection, other autoimmune disease, pregnancy or lactation. Clinical symptoms, serum thyroxine, TRAb, thyroid ultrasound and orbital computed tomography informed diagnoses. This sample is part of a study of T cells in Graves' hyperthyroidism and ophthalmopathy. Whole-study findings and limits: Most expanded thyroid clonotypes above 0.001 also appeared in blood. Using 13 V-J features, a model discriminated ophthalmopathy from stable hyperthyroidism.

Authors of the study amplified TCR beta CDR3 regions from RNA transcripts. HTBI primers were the set used in a first-round RT-PCR of the TCR CDR3. TCRdb redid the calling of the multiplex PCR reads with MiXCR, one entry per CDR3 protein. The sample has roughly 420,000 distinct CDR3 sequences, 15% to 19% seen once; the top ten hold 13% to 15%. Sequences were obtained from blood. The receptor was derived from a woman between 18 and 29 years old with Graves' hyperthyroidism. The chain employs TRBV20-1 and TRBJ2-7; tentative D call: TRBD2 (6 bases). As DNA, the CDR3 is TGCAGTGCACTGAGTAGCGGAAGCTCCTACGAGCAGTACTTC. This encodes CSALSSGSSYEQYF.